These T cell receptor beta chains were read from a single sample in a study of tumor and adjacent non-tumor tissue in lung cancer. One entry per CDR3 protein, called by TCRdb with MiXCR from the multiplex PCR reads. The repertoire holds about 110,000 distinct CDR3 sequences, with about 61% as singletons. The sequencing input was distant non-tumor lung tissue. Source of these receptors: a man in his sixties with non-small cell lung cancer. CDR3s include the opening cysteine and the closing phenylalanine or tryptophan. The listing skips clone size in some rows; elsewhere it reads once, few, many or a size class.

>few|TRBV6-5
CARSDPGQATYEQYF
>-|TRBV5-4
CASSDRRFMSTEAFF
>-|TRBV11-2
CASSLAGVFSDTQYF
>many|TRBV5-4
CASSLGQGGFNEQFF
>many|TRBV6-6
CASSSGGGASSEAFF
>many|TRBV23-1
CASSQSSQELYEQYF
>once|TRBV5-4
CASRLDEGGQPQHF
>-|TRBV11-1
CVSSFPGGAYEQYF
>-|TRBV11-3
CASSLGGGSTEASF
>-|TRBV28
CTSSSPRDRGGDEQYF
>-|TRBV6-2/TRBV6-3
CTSSLSGGSAGELFF
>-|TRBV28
CASSSTRPSTGELLF
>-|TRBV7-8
CASRPVIDYEQYF
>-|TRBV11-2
CANSLGPSYNSPLHF
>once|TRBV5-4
CASSQRTNVQFF
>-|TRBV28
CASTKGGDNYGYTF
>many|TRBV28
CASSPNQAYGYTF
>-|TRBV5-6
CASSPPSPGANVPTF
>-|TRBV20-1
CNAISGTSGSYEQYF
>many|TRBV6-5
CASSTDAKPPAYTGELFF
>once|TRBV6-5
CPSSYNSGGGYAKYF
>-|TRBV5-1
CASRTTYSYEQYF
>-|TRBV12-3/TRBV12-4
CASIRTDEAFF
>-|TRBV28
CATQRASGELFF
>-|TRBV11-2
CASSLHGQTLYF
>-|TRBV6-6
CAISSQGSVDTLYF
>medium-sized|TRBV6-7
CASSYSRAYEQYF
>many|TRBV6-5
CASSLTGVNNQPQHF
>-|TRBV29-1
CSVKGNSYDQHF
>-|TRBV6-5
CASSPTAGRTGAYEQYF
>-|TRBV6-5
CASSYPRNTEAFF
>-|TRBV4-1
CVSSQDYSRPSYEQYF
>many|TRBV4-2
CASSQVGSHEQFF
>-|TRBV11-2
CASSRATTAPDTKYF
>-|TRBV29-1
CIVEDSGTSGNWDTQYF
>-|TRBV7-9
CASSLDGLGPYGYTF
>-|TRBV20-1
CSARPLAGPEQYF
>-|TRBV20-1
CSARRISSYNEQFF
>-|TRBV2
CARQGVLNSPLHF
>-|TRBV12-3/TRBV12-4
CASSFLLTEAQYF